The present T cell receptor beta chain was sequenced within a study of blood T cell repertoires in COVID-19. Germline CDR1 SNHLY, CDR2 FYNNEI. The V gene lost 7 bases and the J gene lost 6 bases, with 11 bases spanning the gap. This CDR3 comprises 12 residues. Clones were sequenced by immunoSEQ multiplex PCR, and TCRdb holds only the in-frame ones, with some missing. This repertoire shows more than 300,000 clones, around 89% found once; its top ten account for more than 0.95%. Sequencing was done on a sample of PBMCs or T cells enriched from blood (not recorded which). The chain joins TRBV2 to TRBJ2-3, with D tentatively TRBD1 (6 bases). The source of this sequence is a woman between 18 and 29 years old who had recovered from COVID-19. The CDR3 is CASIGRGDTQYF. Written as DNA, the CDR3 is TGTGCCAGCATTGGCAGGGGTGATACGCAGTATTTT.